Sequencing of this T cell receptor beta chain was carried out in a study of blood T cells in healthy people across ages. Through a sample-barcoded 5' primer and a J-beta primer mix, a second PCR was run for roughly 6 to 11 cycles. TCRdb analysed the 5' RACE reads with MiXCR anew, one entry per CDR3 protein. The table lists 800,000 to 950,000 distinct CDR3 sequences, about 29% of them singletons. This clonotype has only a few counts. Germline CDR1 is SGDLS and CDR2 is YYNGEE. The CDR3 runs 15 residues. V lost 6 bases to trimming and J lost 1 base, with 13 bases between them. The same data also went into a second study, on T cells of mothers and their children.

The sample was blood. This chain links TRBV9 with TRBJ2-2; D is uncertain. This receptor was identified in a woman in her 40s in good health. The CDR3 spells CASTLDQVNTGELFF. The CDR3 nucleotides are TGTGCCAGCACCCTAGATCAAGTGAACACCGGGGAGCTGTTTTTT. Filled out from reference TRBV9 and TRBJ2-2, the complete variable domain reads DSGVTQTPKHLITATGQRVTLRCSPRSGDLSVYWYQQSLDQGLQFLIQYYNGEERAKGNILERFSAQQFPDLHSELNLSSLELGDSALYFCASTLDQVNTGELFFGEGSRLTVL.